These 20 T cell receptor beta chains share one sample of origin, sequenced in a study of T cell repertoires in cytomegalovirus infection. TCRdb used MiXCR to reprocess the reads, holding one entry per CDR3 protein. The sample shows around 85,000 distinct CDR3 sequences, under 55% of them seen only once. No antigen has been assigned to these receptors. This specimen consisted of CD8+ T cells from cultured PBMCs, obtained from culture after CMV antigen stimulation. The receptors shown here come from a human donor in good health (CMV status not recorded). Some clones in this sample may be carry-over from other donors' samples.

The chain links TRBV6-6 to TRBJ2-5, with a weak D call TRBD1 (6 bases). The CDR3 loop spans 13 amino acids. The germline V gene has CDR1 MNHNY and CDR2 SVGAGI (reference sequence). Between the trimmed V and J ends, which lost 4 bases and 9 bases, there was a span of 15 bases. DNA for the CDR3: TGTGCCAGCAGTTGGACAGACCCTTCCGCCCAGTACTTC. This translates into CASSWTDPSAQYF.

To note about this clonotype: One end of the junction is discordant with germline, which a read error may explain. The CDR3, as DNA: TGTGCCAGCAACTTATTCCCTCCGGACAGGATTAATGAAAAACTGTTTTTT. This translates into CASNLFPPDRINEKLFF. The rearrangement links TRBV7-8 to TRBJ1-4; TRBD1 matches at 7 bases. Germline V lookup: CDR1 SGHVS, CDR2 FQNEAQ. This CDR3 comprises 17 residues. Full variable domain (outside the CDR3, taken from reference TRBV7-8 and TRBJ1-4): GAGVSQSPRYKVAKRGQDVALRCDPISGHVSLFWYQQALGQGPEFLTYFQNEAQLDKSGLPSDRFFAERPEGSVSTLKIQRTQQEDSAVYLCASNLFPPDRINEKLFFGSGTQLSVL.

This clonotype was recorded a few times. CDR3: CASSPTGVHNSPLHF. The CDR3, as DNA: TGTGCCAGCAGCCCTACAGGGGTTCATAATTCACCCCTCCACTTT. The chain carries TRBV7-8 and TRBJ1-6; 7 nucleotides match TRBD1. V lost 5 bases, J lost 5 bases, and 6 bases stayed unmatched. The V gene's germline CDR1 is SGHVS and CDR2 FQNEAQ. This CDR3 comprises 15 residues. The full variable domain, its missing parts supplied by reference TRBV7-8 and TRBJ1-6, is GAGVSQSPRYKVAKRGQDVALRCDPISGHVSLFWYQQALGQGPEFLTYFQNEAQLDKSGLPSDRFFAERPEGSVSTLKIQRTQQEDSAVYLCASSPTGVHNSPLHFGNGTRLTVT.

Here the CDR3 DNA reads TGCAGTGCCTCCCGGGCCACTGGCTACGAGCAGTACTTC. Translating gives CSASRATGYEQYF. This chain connects TRBV20-1 to TRBJ2-7; D is ambiguous. The CDR3 is made up of 13 amino acids. V was clipped by 6 bases and J by 3 bases, with 15 bases between them. The germline V gene encodes CDR1 DFQATT and CDR2 SNEGSKA (reference sequence).

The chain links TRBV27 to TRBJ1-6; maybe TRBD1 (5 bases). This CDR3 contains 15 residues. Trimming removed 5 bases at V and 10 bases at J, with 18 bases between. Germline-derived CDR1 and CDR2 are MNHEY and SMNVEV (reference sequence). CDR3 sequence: CASSNLEGPESPLHF. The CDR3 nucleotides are TGTGCCAGCAGTAACCTGGAGGGGCCAGAATCACCCCTCCACTTT.

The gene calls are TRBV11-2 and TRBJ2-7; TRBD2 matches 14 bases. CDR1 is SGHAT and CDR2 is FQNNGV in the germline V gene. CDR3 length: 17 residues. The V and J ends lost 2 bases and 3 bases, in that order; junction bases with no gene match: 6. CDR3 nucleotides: TGTGCCAGCAGCTTATGGACTAGCGGGGGGTCTAGCTACGAGCAGTACTTC. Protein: CASSLWTSGGSSYEQYF.

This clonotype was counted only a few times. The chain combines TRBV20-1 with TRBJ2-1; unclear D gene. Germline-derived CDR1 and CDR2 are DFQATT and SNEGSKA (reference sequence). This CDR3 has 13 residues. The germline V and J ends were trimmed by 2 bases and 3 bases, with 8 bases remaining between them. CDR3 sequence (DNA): TGCAGTGCTAGATTGGGCGGCTACAATGAGCAGTTCTTC. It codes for CSARLGGYNEQFF.

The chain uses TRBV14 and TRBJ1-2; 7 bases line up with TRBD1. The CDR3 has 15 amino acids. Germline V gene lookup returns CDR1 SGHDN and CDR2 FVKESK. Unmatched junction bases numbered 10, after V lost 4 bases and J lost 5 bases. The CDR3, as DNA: TGTGCCAGCAGCCCGTTCCCACAGGGGAGATATGGCTACACCTTC. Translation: CASSPFPQGRYGYTF.

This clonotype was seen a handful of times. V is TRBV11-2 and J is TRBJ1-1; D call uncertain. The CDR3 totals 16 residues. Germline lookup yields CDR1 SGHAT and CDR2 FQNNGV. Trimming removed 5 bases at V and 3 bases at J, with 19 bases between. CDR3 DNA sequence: TGTGCCAGCAGCCCTGGGATCCAAACGAGGGACACTGAAGCTTTCTTT. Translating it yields CASSPGIQTRDTEAFF.

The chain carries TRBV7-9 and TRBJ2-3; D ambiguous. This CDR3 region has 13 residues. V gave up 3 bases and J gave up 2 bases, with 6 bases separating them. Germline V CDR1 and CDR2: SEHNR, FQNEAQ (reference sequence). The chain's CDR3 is CASSFEYTDTQYF. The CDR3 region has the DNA TGTGCCAGCAGCTTCGAATACACAGATACGCAGTATTTT.

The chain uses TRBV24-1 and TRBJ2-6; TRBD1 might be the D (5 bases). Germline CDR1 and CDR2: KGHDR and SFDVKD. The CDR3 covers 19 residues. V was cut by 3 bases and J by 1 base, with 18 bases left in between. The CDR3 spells CATSDPSTGWASGANVLTF. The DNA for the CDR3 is TGTGCCACCAGTGATCCGAGTACAGGCTGGGCATCTGGGGCCAACGTCCTGACTTTC.

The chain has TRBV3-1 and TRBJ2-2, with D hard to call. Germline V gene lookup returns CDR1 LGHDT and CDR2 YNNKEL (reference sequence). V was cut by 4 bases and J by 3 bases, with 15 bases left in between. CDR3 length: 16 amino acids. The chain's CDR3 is CASSPSPTEYTGELFF. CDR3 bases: TGTGCCAGCAGCCCTTCCCCCACAGAATACACCGGGGAGCTGTTTTTT.

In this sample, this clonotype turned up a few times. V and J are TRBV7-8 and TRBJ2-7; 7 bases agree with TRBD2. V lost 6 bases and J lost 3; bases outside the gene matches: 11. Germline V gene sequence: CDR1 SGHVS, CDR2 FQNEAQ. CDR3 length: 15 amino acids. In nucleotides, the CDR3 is TGTGCCAGCAGGTCGGGACTATCCGAAGACTACGAGCAGTACTTC. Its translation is CASRSGLSEDYEQYF.

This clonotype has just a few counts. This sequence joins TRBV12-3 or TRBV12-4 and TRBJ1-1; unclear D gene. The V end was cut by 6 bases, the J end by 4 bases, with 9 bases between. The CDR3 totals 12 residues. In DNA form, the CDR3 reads TGTGCCAGCAGCTCAGAAGGCACTGAAGCTTTCTTT. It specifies CASSSEGTEAFF.

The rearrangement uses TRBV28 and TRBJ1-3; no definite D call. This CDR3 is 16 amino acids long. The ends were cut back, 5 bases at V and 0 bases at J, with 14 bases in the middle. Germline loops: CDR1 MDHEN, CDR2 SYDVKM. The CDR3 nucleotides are TGTGCCAGCAGTCCCGGACGGAGAATCTCTGGAAACACCATATATTTT. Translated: CASSPGRRISGNTIYF.

CDR3 nucleotides: TGTGCTAGTGGTTCGACCGACTCTAACGAGCAGTACTTC. It translates to CASGSTDSNEQYF. The chain combines TRBV12-5 with TRBJ2-7; D unresolved. This CDR3 comprises 13 residues. CDR1 is LGHNT and CDR2 is FRNRAP in the germline V gene. V was shortened by 4 bases and J by 5 bases, with 12 bases between the two germline ends.

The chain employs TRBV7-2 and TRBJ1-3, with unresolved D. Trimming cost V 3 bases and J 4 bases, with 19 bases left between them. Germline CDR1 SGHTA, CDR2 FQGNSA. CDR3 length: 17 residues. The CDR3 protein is CASSFTLPKVWGNTIYF. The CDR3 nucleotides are TGTGCCAGCAGCTTTACCTTACCGAAGGTTTGGGGAAACACCATATATTTT.

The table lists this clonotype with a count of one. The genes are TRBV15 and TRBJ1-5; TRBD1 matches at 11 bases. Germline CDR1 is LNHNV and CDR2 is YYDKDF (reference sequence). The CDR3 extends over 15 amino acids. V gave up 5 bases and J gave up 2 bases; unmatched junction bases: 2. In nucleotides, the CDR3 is TGTGCCACCAGCCGGACAGGGGGCGGCAATCAGCCCCAGCATTTT. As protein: CATSRTGGGNQPQHF.

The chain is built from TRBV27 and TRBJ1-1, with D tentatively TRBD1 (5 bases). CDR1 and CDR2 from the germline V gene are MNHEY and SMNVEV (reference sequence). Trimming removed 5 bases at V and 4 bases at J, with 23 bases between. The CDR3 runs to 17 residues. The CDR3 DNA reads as TGTGCCAGCAGTACCCGTGCGTTCGGGGGGGTGGGCACTGAAGCTTTCTTT. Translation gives CASSTRAFGGVGTEAFF.

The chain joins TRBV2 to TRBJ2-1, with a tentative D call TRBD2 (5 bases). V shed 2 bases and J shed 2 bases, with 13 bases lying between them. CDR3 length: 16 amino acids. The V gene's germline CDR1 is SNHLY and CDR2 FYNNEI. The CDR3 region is CASSESARETYNEQFF. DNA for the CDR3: TGTGCCAGCAGTGAATCCGCGAGGGAAACCTACAATGAGCAGTTCTTC.